The 4 T cell receptor beta chains below come from one sample, sequenced in a study of blood T cell repertoires in COVID-19. TCRdb's table, derived via immunoSEQ multiplex PCR, lists solely in-frame clones and lacks some. The table records approximately 500,000 clones, roughly 85% of them present only once. Sequencing was carried out using peripheral blood. The source of these receptors is a human donor in a cohort sampled during active COVID-19.

The V gene is TRBV18, the J gene TRBJ1-1, with TRBD1 matching over 8 bases. Germline CDR1 KGHSH, CDR2 LQKENI. The CDR3 length is 15 residues. V was pared by 6 bases and J by 4 bases, with 10 bases of the junction left unmatched. DNA of the CDR3: TGTGCCAGCTCTACAGGGGGGGCAAGGAGCACTGAAGCTTTCTTT. Amino acid sequence: CASSTGGARSTEAFF.

This sequence joins TRBV10-3 and TRBJ2-3, with D possibly being TRBD1 (5 bases). CDR1 is ENHRY and CDR2 is SYGVKD in the germline V gene. CDR3 length: 14 amino acids. V was shortened by 5 bases and J by 1 base, with 10 bases between the two germline ends. This CDR3 reads CAISKGLGTDTQYF. DNA of the CDR3: TGTGCCATCAGTAAGGGGTTAGGCACAGATACGCAGTATTTT.

This clone appeared a single time. The chain recombines TRBV4-1 with TRBJ1-4; 7 nucleotides align to TRBD1. Unmatched junction bases numbered 12, after V lost 5 bases and J lost 0 bases. The CDR3 loop spans 18 amino acids. Germline V gene lookup returns CDR1 MGHRA and CDR2 YSYEKL. In DNA, the CDR3 is TGCGCCAGCAGCTCGGACAGGCGAACCCGTGCAACTAATGAAAAACTGTTTTTT. Protein product: CASSSDRRTRATNEKLFF.

V and J are TRBV10-1 and TRBJ2-3; 7 nucleotides match TRBD1. The trim removed 3 bases at V and 4 bases at J, leaving 10 bases unmatched. Germline CDR1 WNHNN, CDR2 SYGVQD (reference sequence). The CDR3 runs 16 residues. CDR3: CASSESRGPSSDTQYF. The CDR3 DNA reads as TGCGCCAGCAGTGAATCGAGGGGGCCTAGCTCAGATACGCAGTATTTT.